The source of this TCR beta chain is a study of response to subunit inactivated influenza vaccine. Study conclusions and caveats: The study's authors posited that every seasonal influenza vaccination enlists few new T cells.

On this clonotype: No antigen is known for it.

The J segment lost 5 bases and the V segment lost 5 bases, leaving 9 bases of the junction unmatched. This CDR3 comprises 17 residues. CDR1 is SGHTA and CDR2 is FQGNSA in the germline V gene. MiXCR was run by TCRdb on the RT-PCR reads, yielding one entry per CDR3 protein. The sample consists of 650,000 to 800,000 distinct CDR3 sequences, less than 20% of them appearing once. The chain has TRBV7-2 and TRBJ2-2; 12 bases match TRBD1. Sequenced here: PBMCs from blood, sampled 5 to 6 days after vaccination. This TCR came from a man in his fifties who received an inactivated influenza vaccine. Written as DNA, the CDR3 is TGTGCCAGCAGCCTAGGCGGGACAGGGGGCTGGACCGGGGAGCTGTTTTTT. Translated: CASSLGGTGGWTGELFF.